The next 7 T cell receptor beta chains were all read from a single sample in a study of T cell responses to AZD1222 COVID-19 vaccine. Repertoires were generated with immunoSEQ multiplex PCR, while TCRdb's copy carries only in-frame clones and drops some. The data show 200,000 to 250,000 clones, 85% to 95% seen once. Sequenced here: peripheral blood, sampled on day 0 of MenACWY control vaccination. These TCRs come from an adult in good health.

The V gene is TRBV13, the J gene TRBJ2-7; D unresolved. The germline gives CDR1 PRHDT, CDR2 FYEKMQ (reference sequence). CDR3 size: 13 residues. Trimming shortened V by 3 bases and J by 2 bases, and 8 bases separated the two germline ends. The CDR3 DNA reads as TGTGCCAGCAGCTTCGACTCGACCTACGAGCAGTACTTC. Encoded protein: CASSFDSTYEQYF.

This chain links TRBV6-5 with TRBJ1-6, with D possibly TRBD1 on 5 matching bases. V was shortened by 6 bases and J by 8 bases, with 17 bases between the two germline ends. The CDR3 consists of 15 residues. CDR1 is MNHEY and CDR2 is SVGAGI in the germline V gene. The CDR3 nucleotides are TGTGCCAGCAGGCCAGAGGGTGGGGCAGATTCACCCCTCCACTTT. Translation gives CASRPEGGADSPLHF.

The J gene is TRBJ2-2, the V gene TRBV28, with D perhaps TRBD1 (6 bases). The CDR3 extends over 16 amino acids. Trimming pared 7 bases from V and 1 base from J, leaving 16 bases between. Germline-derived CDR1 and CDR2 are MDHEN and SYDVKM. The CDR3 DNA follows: TGTGCCAGCACCACCCTAAGGGGGAGGAACACCGGGGAGCTGTTTTTT. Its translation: CASTTLRGRNTGELFF.

Here the CDR3 reads CASSPFTSSYNEQFF. The CDR3 DNA reads as TGTGCCAGCTCTCCTTTTACCAGCTCCTACAATGAGCAGTTCTTC. This chain uses TRBV18 with TRBJ2-1; D call uncertain. Deletions cut 6 bases from V and 0 bases from J, with 12 bases between. Germline-derived CDR1 and CDR2 are KGHSH and LQKENI. This CDR3 has 15 residues.

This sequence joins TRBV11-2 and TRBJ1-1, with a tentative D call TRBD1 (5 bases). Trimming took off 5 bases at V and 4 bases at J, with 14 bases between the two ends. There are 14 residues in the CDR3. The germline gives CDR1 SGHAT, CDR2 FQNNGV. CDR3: CASSPRRGSTEAFF. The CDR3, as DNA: TGTGCCAGCAGCCCGCGGCGGGGGAGCACTGAAGCTTTCTTT.

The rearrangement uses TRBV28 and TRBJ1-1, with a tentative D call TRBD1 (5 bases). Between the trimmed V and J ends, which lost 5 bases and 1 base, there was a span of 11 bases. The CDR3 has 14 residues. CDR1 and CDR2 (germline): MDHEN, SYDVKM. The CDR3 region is CASSRDGTNTEAFF. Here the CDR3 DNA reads TGTGCCAGCAGTAGGGACGGAACGAACACTGAAGCTTTCTTT. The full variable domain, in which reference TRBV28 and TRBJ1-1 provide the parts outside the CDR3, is DVKVTQSSRYLVKRTGEKVFLECVQDMDHENMFWYRQDPGLGLRLIYFSYDVKMKEKGDIPEGYSVSREKKERFSLILESASTNQTSMYLCASSRDGTNTEAFFGQGTRLTVV.

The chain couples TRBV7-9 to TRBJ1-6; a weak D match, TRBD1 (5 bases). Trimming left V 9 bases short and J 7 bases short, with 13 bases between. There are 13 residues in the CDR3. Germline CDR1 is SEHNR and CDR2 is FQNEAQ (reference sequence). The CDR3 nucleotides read TGTGCCAGTCAGGGATCAGTGAATTCACCCCTCCACTTT. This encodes CASQGSVNSPLHF. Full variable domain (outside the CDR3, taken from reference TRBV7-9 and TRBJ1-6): DTGVSQNPRHKITKRGQNVTFRCDPISEHNRLYWYRQTLGQGPEFLTYFQNEAQLEKSRLLSDRFSAERPKGSFSTLEIQRTEQGDSAMYLCASQGSVNSPLHFGNGTRLTVT.